These T cell receptor beta chains were read from a single sample in a study of T-cell reconstitution after alpha-beta-depleted transplantation in children. TCRdb independently ran MiXCR on the PCR reads; one entry per CDR3 protein. Seen here are roughly 310,000 distinct CDR3 sequences, around 25% observed once, and the top ten hold roughly 9.8%. The sample consisted of PBMCs, mostly from graft donor cells, taken 180 days after TCRalphabeta/CD19-depleted stem cell transplant. These receptors were collected from a male patient younger than 18 who had a stem cell transplant for acute lymphoblastic leukemia, so the T cells may come from the graft donor. CDR3s include the opening cysteine and the closing phenylalanine or tryptophan. D genes are given only for firm matches. Size is omitted from some rows. Given values are once, few, many or a class for expanded clones.

D gene: -; V gene: TRBV9; J gene: TRBJ2-7; clone size: few; CDR3 protein: CASSEEALSYEQYF; CDR3 DNA: TGTGCCAGCAGCGAGGAGGCACTGTCCTACGAGCAGTACTTC
D gene: TRBD2; V gene: TRBV19; J gene: TRBJ2-1; clone size: -; CDR3 protein: CASSMGLAGVLTYNEQFF; CDR3 DNA: TGTGCCAGTAGTATGGGACTAGCGGGAGTTTTAACCTACAATGAGCAGTTCTTC
D gene: -; V gene: TRBV4-2; J gene: TRBJ1-5; clone size: few; CDR3 protein: CASSQEGLYSRSYQPQHF; CDR3 DNA: TGTGCCAGCAGCCAAGAGGGCCTTTACTCGAGGAGTTATCAGCCCCAGCATTTT
D gene: -; V gene: TRBV20-1; J gene: TRBJ1-3; clone size: -; CDR3 protein: CSARGIPGNTIYF; CDR3 DNA: TGCAGTGCTAGAGGGATTCCTGGAAACACCATATATTTT
D gene: TRBD2; V gene: TRBV6-4; J gene: TRBJ2-3; clone size: few; CDR3 protein: CASSQGTSGFRSTDTQYF; CDR3 DNA: TGTGCCAGCAGCCAGGGGACTAGCGGGTTTCGTAGCACAGATACGCAGTATTTT
D gene: -; V gene: TRBV4-1; J gene: TRBJ2-7; clone size: -; CDR3 protein: CASSQEGGSSYEQYF; CDR3 DNA: TGCGCCAGCAGCCAAGAAGGTGGGAGTTCCTACGAGCAGTACTTC
D gene: -; V gene: TRBV9; J gene: TRBJ2-1; clone size: -; CDR3 protein: CASSVGGWNEQFF; CDR3 DNA: TGTGCCAGCAGTGTGGGGGGCTGGAATGAGCAGTTCTTC
D gene: TRBD2; V gene: TRBV7-3; J gene: TRBJ2-1; clone size: many; CDR3 protein: CASSPPGTSGYNEQFF; CDR3 DNA: TGTGCCAGCTCGCCTCCCGGGACTAGCGGCTACAATGAGCAGTTCTTC
D gene: -; V gene: TRBV9; J gene: TRBJ2-2; clone size: -; CDR3 protein: CASNRNTGELFF; CDR3 DNA: TGTGCCAGCAACAGGAACACCGGGGAGCTGTTTTTT
D gene: TRBD1; V gene: TRBV7-9; J gene: TRBJ2-7; clone size: -; CDR3 protein: CASSPRLTGGLYEQYF; CDR3 DNA: TGTGCCAGCAGCCCAAGGCTGACAGGGGGCTTGTACGAGCAGTACTTC
D gene: -; V gene: TRBV9; J gene: TRBJ2-1; clone size: few; CDR3 protein: CASSAEDLIHSPGQFF; CDR3 DNA: TGTGCCAGCAGCGCCGAAGACTTGATACACTCTCCCGGGCAGTTCTTC
D gene: TRBD1; V gene: TRBV7-9; J gene: TRBJ1-1; clone size: few; CDR3 protein: CASSLVPDRDTEAFF; CDR3 DNA: TGTGCCAGCAGCTTAGTTCCGGACAGGGACACTGAAGCTTTCTTT
D gene: -; V gene: TRBV3-1; J gene: TRBJ2-2; clone size: -; CDR3 protein: CASSRGAGARTGELFF; CDR3 DNA: TGTGCCAGCAGCCGAGGGGCAGGGGCGCGGACCGGGGAGCTGTTTTTT
D gene: -; V gene: TRBV3-1; J gene: TRBJ2-1; clone size: few; CDR3 protein: CASSGSVAAYNEQFF; CDR3 DNA: TGTGCCAGCAGCGGATCTGTAGCGGCCTACAATGAGCAGTTCTTC
D gene: -; V gene: TRBV29-1; J gene: TRBJ2-5; clone size: many; CDR3 protein: CSVGPGTPGETQYF; CDR3 DNA: TGCAGCGTGGGCCCGGGGACTCCCGGAGAGACCCAGTACTTC
D gene: -; V gene: TRBV24-1; J gene: TRBJ2-2; clone size: -; CDR3 protein: CATSDLWGTGELFF; CDR3 DNA: TGTGCCACCAGTGATTTGTGGGGCACCGGGGAGCTGTTTTTT
D gene: TRBD2; V gene: TRBV7-6; J gene: TRBJ2-1; clone size: -; CDR3 protein: CASSLATGTSGYNEQFF; CDR3 DNA: TGTGCCAGCAGCTTAGCCACCGGGACTAGCGGATACAATGAGCAGTTCTTC
D gene: -; V gene: TRBV12-3/TRBV12-4; J gene: TRBJ1-2; clone size: many; CDR3 protein: CASSPTPTVNYGYTF; CDR3 DNA: TGTGCCAGCAGTCCGACCCCGACAGTCAACTATGGCTACACCTTC
D gene: -; V gene: TRBV10-3; J gene: TRBJ2-5; clone size: -; CDR3 protein: CAISAGDQGAQYF; CDR3 DNA: TGTGCCATCAGTGCGGGAGACCAAGGGGCCCAGTACTTC
D gene: TRBD1; V gene: TRBV6-5; J gene: TRBJ1-1; clone size: few; CDR3 protein: CASSLDRQAFF; CDR3 DNA: TGTGCCAGCAGTTTGGACAGGCAGGCTTTCTTT
D gene: -; V gene: TRBV4-3; J gene: TRBJ1-1; clone size: -; CDR3 protein: CASSQGGRGRKNTEAFF; CDR3 DNA: TGCGCCAGCAGCCAAGGGGGCCGGGGGCGGAAGAACACTGAAGCTTTCTTT
D gene: -; V gene: TRBV18; J gene: TRBJ2-7; clone size: -; CDR3 protein: CASSPYGQGGFGSYEQYF; CDR3 DNA: TGTGCCAGCTCACCTTACGGCCAGGGTGGTTTTGGGAGCTACGAGCAGTACTTC
D gene: -; V gene: TRBV6-4; J gene: TRBJ2-6; clone size: few; CDR3 protein: CASSEVWPQTGANVLTF; CDR3 DNA: TGTGCCAGCAGTGAGGTGTGGCCGCAAACTGGGGCCAACGTCCTGACTTTC
D gene: TRBD1; V gene: TRBV7-3; J gene: TRBJ2-5; clone size: -; CDR3 protein: CASSPRTGVKETQYF; CDR3 DNA: TGTGCCAGCAGCCCCCGGACAGGAGTTAAAGAGACCCAGTACTTC
D gene: TRBD2; V gene: TRBV15; J gene: TRBJ2-3; clone size: few; CDR3 protein: CATSRDPGLAGWIADTQYF; CDR3 DNA: TGTGCCACCAGCAGAGATCCGGGACTAGCGGGATGGATAGCAGATACGCAGTATTTT
D gene: -; V gene: TRBV12-3/TRBV12-4; J gene: TRBJ2-5; clone size: few; CDR3 protein: CASSPGTTFSETQYF; CDR3 DNA: TGTGCCAGCAGTCCCGGGACAACCTTTAGCGAGACCCAGTACTTC
D gene: -; V gene: TRBV12-3/TRBV12-4; J gene: TRBJ1-6; clone size: many; CDR3 protein: CASSFPLYGSPLHF; CDR3 DNA: TGTGCCAGCAGTTTTCCTCTCTACGGGTCACCCCTCCACTTT
D gene: TRBD2; V gene: TRBV7-2; J gene: TRBJ2-3; clone size: -; CDR3 protein: CASSLRFGLSGRWRADTQYF; CDR3 DNA: TGTGCCAGCAGCTTACGCTTCGGACTAAGCGGGAGGTGGAGAGCAGATACGCAGTATTTT
D gene: TRBD2; V gene: TRBV5-1; J gene: TRBJ2-7; clone size: few; CDR3 protein: CASSLEASGTTYEQYF; CDR3 DNA: TGCGCCAGCAGCTTGGAGGCTAGCGGGACCACCTACGAGCAGTACTTC
D gene: TRBD1; V gene: TRBV9; J gene: TRBJ2-7; clone size: few; CDR3 protein: CASSVGTGVEQYF; CDR3 DNA: TGTGCCAGCAGCGTCGGGACAGGGGTCGAGCAGTACTTC
D gene: -; V gene: TRBV11-2; J gene: TRBJ2-1; clone size: -; CDR3 protein: CASSLVERYNEQFF; CDR3 DNA: TGTGCCAGCAGCTTAGTGGAGCGGTATAATGAGCAGTTCTTC
D gene: TRBD2; V gene: TRBV20-1; J gene: TRBJ2-3; clone size: -; CDR3 protein: CSASALAEGTDTQYF; CDR3 DNA: TGCAGTGCTAGTGCACTAGCGGAGGGGACAGATACGCAGTATTTT
D gene: -; V gene: TRBV5-5; J gene: TRBJ2-1; clone size: few; CDR3 protein: CASSGRVQPLFF; CDR3 DNA: TGTGCCAGCAGCGGTCGGGTGCAGCCACTGTTCTTC
D gene: -; V gene: TRBV5-1; J gene: TRBJ1-1; clone size: few; CDR3 protein: CASSWESGGPNTEAFF; CDR3 DNA: TGCGCCAGCAGCTGGGAATCCGGGGGACCGAACACTGAAGCTTTCTTT
D gene: -; V gene: TRBV2; J gene: TRBJ2-1; clone size: -; CDR3 protein: CASSTGDDPYNEQFF; CDR3 DNA: TGTGCCAGCAGTACGGGAGATGACCCCTACAATGAGCAGTTCTTC
D gene: -; V gene: TRBV5-1; J gene: TRBJ1-6; clone size: -; CDR3 protein: CASSLAGASSYNSPLHF; CDR3 DNA: TGCGCCAGCAGCTTGGCTGGGGCGAGCTCCTATAATTCACCCCTCCACTTT